The clone carrying this T cell receptor (beta chain) was recorded once. The V gene lost 5 bases and the J gene lost 6 bases, with 14 bases spanning the gap. Germline CDR1 is SGHRS and CDR2 is YFSETQ. The CDR3 is 14 amino acids. The data originate from a study of blood T cell repertoires in COVID-19. This table comes from immunoSEQ multiplex PCR, and its TCRdb copy is limited to in-frame clones, with some not included. This table holds about 140,000 clones, about 79% found once. Input material: peripheral blood. This rearrangement joins TRBV5-1 to TRBJ1-4; D may be TRBD1 (5 bases). This clonotype originated in a man between 60 and 75 years old with active or convalescent COVID-19. This chain's CDR3 is CASSSGWNDEKLFF. The CDR3, as DNA: TGCGCCAGCAGTTCAGGGTGGAACGATGAAAAACTGTTTTTT.